This T cell receptor (beta chain) was retrieved from a study of cytomegalovirus exposure and HLA in healthy donors. The CDR3 sequence is 9 residues long. CDR1 DFQATT and CDR2 SNEGSKA come from the germline V gene (reference sequence). Nominally healthy donors were sampled, though unrecorded immune exposures were likely. Researchers ran the PCR with 60 Vbeta and 13 Jbeta primers. Using immunoSEQ multiplex PCR, the repertoire was profiled, and TCRdb retains in-frame clones only, with some absent. The sample has 87,000 or so clones, approximately 7.6% seen once. In the case of this clone: Sequence at one end of the junction differs from germline and may be a read error.

Sequenced material: PBMCs. The sequence came from a man aged 45-65 years in good health and CMV-seronegative. The genes are TRBV20-1 and TRBJ2-7; 7 bases fit TRBD1. In DNA, the CDR3 is TGCAGTGCGCGTATCGGGACAGACTTC. Encoded protein: CSARIGTDF.